This TCR beta chain was identified in a study of blood T cell repertoires in COVID-19. The CDR3 consists of 17 residues. The trim removed 2 bases at V and 5 bases at J, leaving 12 bases unmatched. From germline, CDR1 is SEHNR and CDR2 FQNEAQ (reference sequence). The age range of participants was roughly 18 to 90 years, with residence in about two dozen US areas. Which cohort a participant joined came from the clinical history participants gave. As processed by the authors: Amplified reference gene primers provided the basis for estimating nucleated cell counts. Sequencing was performed with immunoSEQ multiplex PCR; in TCRdb, only in-frame clones are kept and a portion is missing. Clone size and the V and J calls come from that table; the DNA yielded D and trimming. The table lists 250,000 to 300,000 clones, roughly 88% of them singletons.

The V gene is TRBV7-9, the J gene TRBJ2-5; 9 bases line up with TRBD2. This receptor was taken from a woman in her forties or fifties who had recovered from COVID-19. The sequencing sample was made of PBMCs or T cells enriched from blood (not recorded which). CDR3 region: CASSLFVGGRAWETQYF. In nucleotides, the CDR3 is TGTGCCAGCAGCTTATTTGTCGGCGGGAGGGCCTGGGAGACCCAGTACTTC.